These 4 T cell receptor beta chains share one sample of origin, sequenced in a study of OX40 agonist ivuxolimab in advanced cancers. Only in-frame clones appear in the TCRdb table, and some are missing; sequencing was by immunoSEQ multiplex PCR. Here the sample spans about 50,000 clones, about 88% being singletons. The material sequenced was CD4+ or CD8+ T cells sorted from blood, taken in a trial of the OX40 agonist ivuxolimab. These receptors all stem from an adult with an advanced solid tumor such as melanoma, head and neck, liver or kidney cancer.

The gene calls are TRBV30 and TRBJ2-7; D uncertain. Trimming cost V 0 bases and J 2 bases, with 8 bases left between them. CDR3 length equals 13 residues. The germline V gene has CDR1 GTSNPN and CDR2 SVGIG (reference sequence). The CDR3: CAWSVKTAYEQYF. The CDR3 region has the DNA TGTGCCTGGAGTGTAAAAACTGCCTACGAGCAGTACTTC.

V is TRBV29-1 and J is TRBJ2-5, with 8 positions matching TRBD1. The CDR3 has 12 residues. Trimming removed 6 bases from V and 5 bases from J; junction bases left unmatched: 5. The germline CDR1 and CDR2 sequences are SQVTM and ANQGSEA. The CDR3 reads CSVGQARETQYF. Here the CDR3 DNA reads TGCAGCGTGGGACAGGCGAGGGAGACCCAGTACTTC.

This chain links TRBV2 with TRBJ1-5, with D perhaps matching TRBD1 (5 bases). From germline, CDR1 is SNHLY and CDR2 FYNNEI. The CDR3 is 12 amino acids. The V end lost 8 bases, the J end lost 7 bases, and 12 bases lay between the germline ends. The DNA of the CDR3 is TGTGCCAGCTCGCTAGGGGCGCAGCCCCAGCATTTT. Translation: CASSLGAQPQHF.

In its sample, this clone was seen once. The rearrangement joins TRBV6-1 to TRBJ2-5, with 10 bases aligning to TRBD1. V lost 6 bases, J lost 5 bases, and 9 bases stayed unmatched. Looked up from germline, CDR1 is MNHNS and CDR2 is SASEGT. This CDR3 has 15 residues. DNA of the CDR3: TGTGCCAGCAGGAGACAGGGGGCGGGGTGGGAGACCCAGTACTTC. As protein: CASRRQGAGWETQYF.